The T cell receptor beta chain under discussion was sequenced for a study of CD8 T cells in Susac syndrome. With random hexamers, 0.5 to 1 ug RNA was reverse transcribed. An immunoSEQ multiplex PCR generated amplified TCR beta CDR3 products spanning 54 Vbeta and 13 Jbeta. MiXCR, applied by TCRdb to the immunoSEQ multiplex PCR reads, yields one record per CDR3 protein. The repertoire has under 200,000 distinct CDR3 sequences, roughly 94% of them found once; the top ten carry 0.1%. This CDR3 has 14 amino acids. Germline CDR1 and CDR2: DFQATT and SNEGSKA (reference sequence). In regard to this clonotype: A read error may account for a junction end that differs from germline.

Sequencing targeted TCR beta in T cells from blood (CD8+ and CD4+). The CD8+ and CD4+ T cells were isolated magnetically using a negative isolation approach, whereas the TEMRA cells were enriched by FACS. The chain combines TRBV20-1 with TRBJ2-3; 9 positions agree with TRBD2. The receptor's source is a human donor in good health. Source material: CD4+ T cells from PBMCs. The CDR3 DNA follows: TGCAGTGCTTCAACCGGGACTAGCATAGATACGCAGTATTTT. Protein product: CSASTGTSIDTQYF.